This T cell receptor (beta chain) emerged from a study of cytomegalovirus exposure and HLA in healthy donors. This PCR relied on a set of 60 Vbeta primers and 13 Jbeta primers. Original handling: The count from a later analysis was 70 million to 85 million unique TCR beta chains, around 11 million of them shared. The table came from immunoSEQ multiplex PCR; TCRdb's copy has only in-frame clones and leaves some out. The DNA was the basis for D and trimming; V, J and clone size are from that table. Of around 130,000 clones listed, about 80% are singletons. There are 12 residues in the CDR3. The V end was cut by 4 bases, the J end by 2 bases, with 3 bases between. Germline CDR1 is LNHNV and CDR2 is YYDKDF (reference sequence).

The sequence derives from a woman between 18 and 29 years old in good health and CMV-seronegative. This rearrangement joins TRBV15 to TRBJ1-3; D uncertain. The source material was PBMCs. In DNA, the CDR3 is TGTGCCACCAGCATAACTGGAAACACCATATATTTT. It is translated as CATSITGNTIYF.